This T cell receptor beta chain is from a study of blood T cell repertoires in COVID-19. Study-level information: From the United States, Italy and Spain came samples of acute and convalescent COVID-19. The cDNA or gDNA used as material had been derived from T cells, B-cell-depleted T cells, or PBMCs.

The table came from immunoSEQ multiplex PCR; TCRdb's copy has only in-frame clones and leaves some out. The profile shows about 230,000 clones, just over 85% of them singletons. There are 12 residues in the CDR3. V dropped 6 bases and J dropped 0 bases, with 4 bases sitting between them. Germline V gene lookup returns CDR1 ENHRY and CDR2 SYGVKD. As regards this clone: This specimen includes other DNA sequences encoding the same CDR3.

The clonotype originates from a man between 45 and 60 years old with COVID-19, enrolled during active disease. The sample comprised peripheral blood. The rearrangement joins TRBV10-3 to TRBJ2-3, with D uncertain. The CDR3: CAISPSTDTQYF. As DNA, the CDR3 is TGTGCCATCAGCCCTAGCACAGATACGCAGTATTTT.